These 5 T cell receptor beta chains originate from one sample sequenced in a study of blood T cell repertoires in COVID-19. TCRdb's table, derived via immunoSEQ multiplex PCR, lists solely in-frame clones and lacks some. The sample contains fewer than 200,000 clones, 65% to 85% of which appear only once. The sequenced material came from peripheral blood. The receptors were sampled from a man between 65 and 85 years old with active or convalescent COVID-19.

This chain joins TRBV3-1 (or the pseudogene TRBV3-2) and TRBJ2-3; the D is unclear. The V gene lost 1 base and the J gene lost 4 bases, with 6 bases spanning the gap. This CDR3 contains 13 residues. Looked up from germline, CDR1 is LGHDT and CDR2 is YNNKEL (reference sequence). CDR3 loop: CASSQGSADTQYF. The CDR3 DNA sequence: TGTGCCAGCAGCCAAGGGAGCGCAGATACGCAGTATTTT.

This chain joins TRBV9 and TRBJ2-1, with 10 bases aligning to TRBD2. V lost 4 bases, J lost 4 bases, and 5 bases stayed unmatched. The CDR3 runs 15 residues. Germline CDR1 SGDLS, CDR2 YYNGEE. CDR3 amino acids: CASSSSGSGYNEQFF. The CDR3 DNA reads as TGTGCCAGCAGCTCTAGCGGGAGTGGTTACAATGAGCAGTTCTTC.

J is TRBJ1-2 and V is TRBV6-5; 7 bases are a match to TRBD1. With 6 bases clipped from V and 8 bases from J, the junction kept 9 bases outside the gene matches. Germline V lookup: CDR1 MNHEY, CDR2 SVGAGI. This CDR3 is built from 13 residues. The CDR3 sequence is CASRLDRDEGYTF. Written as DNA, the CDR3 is TGTGCCAGCAGACTCGACAGGGATGAAGGCTACACCTTC.

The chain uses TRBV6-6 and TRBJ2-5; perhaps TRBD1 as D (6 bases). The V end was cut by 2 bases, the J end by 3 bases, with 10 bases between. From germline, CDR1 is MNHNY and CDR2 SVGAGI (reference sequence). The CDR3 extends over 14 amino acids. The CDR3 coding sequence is TGTGCCAGCAGTTACGCCGGACAGAAAGAGACCCAGTACTTC. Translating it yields CASSYAGQKETQYF.

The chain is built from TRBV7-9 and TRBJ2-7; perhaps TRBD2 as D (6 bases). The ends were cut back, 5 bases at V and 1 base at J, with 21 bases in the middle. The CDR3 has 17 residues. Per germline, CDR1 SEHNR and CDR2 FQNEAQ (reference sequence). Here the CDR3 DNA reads TGTGCCAGCAGCCCCAGCGGTAGCGGAACCGCATCCTACGAGCAGTACTTC. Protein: CASSPSGSGTASYEQYF.